This T cell receptor beta chain is from a study of CD8+CD57+ T cells in acquired aplastic anemia. The wider study: The study obtained an average of around 3.1 ug of DNA from sorted CD4+ and CD8+ cells. CD4+ cells from healthy donors averaged about 10 million reads. Findings and limits, study-wide: Sharing between patients and controls was observed for over 25 CD8+ CDR3 sequences. Patients and controls were not found to differ significantly in CD8+ Simpson's diversity.

CDR3 and TCR beta VDJ profiling relied on genomic DNA as the template. Each CDR3 protein is one row after TCRdb ran MiXCR on the reads. The sample has 150,000 to 200,000 distinct CDR3 sequences, approximately 44% seen once. This clonotype was found many times. What it recognizes is unknown. With V trimmed by 3 bases and J by 2 bases, 12 bases remained unmatched. CDR3 length: 18 residues. The TCR comes from a human donor in good health. The sequenced sample consisted of sorted CD4+, CD8+, or CD8+CD57+ T cells (not recorded which) from PBMCs. This chain connects TRBV12-3 or TRBV12-4 to TRBJ1-5; TRBD1 aligns across 8 bases. CDR3 residues: CASSLADRGFARNQPQHF. In DNA, the CDR3 is TGTGCCAGCAGTTTGGCCGACAGGGGTTTCGCGCGCAATCAGCCCCAGCATTTT.